This TCR beta chain comes out of a study of blood T cell repertoires in COVID-19. On the study more broadly: Material from acute and convalescent COVID-19 was sourced from the United States, Italy and Spain. PBMCs, B-cell-depleted T cells, or T cells were the source of the cDNA or gDNA that made up the material.

The data were produced by immunoSEQ multiplex PCR, yet TCRdb's version contains in-frame clones alone and is incomplete. The table has approximately 290,000 clones, 70% to 90% seen once; the top ten hold about 4.1%. This clone has ten or more counts. Those enrolled, adults aged about 18 to 89 years, came from some 23 US areas. Donors of Cohort 3 who recovered were those that had two negative PCRs, clearance, or symptom resolution. V lost 4 bases and J lost 8, with 19 bases in between. Per the germline V gene, CDR1 is LGHDT and CDR2 is YNNKEL (reference sequence). The CDR3 is 15 residues long. J is TRBJ2-3 and V is TRBV3-1 (or the pseudogene TRBV3-2), with D possibly TRBD2 on 6 matching bases. The clonotype originates from a young woman who had recovered from COVID-19. Sequenced: PBMCs or T cells enriched from blood (not recorded which). CDR3 sequence (DNA): TGTGCCAGCAGCCTTGAGGTAGATAGGAGGGGTACGCAGTATTTT. Amino acids: CASSLEVDRRGTQYF.